This T cell receptor beta chain was retrieved from a study of response to subunit inactivated influenza vaccine. TCRdb fed the RT-PCR reads into MiXCR, producing one record per CDR3 protein. The data hold 500,000 to 750,000 distinct CDR3 sequences, with about 14% observed a single time. Findings of the study overall: Authors suggested few new T cells are recruited by each seasonal influenza vaccination.

On this clonotype itself: Antigen unknown.

Germline trimming cut 2 bases from V and 0 bases from J; bases unmatched to any gene: 17. From germline, CDR1 is SGHVS and CDR2 FQNEAQ. The CDR3 is 20 amino acids. This receptor was obtained from a man aged 50 or older who received an inactivated influenza vaccine. V gene TRBV7-8 combines with J gene TRBJ2-7; TRBD2 matches at 9 bases. Material: PBMCs from blood, obtained roughly 12 days after vaccination. The CDR3 bases are TGTGCCAGCAGCTTATCACGAGTAATTGCGGGAGGGCCCCACTCCTACGAGCAGTACTTC. Translated, it gives CASSLSRVIAGGPHSYEQYF.